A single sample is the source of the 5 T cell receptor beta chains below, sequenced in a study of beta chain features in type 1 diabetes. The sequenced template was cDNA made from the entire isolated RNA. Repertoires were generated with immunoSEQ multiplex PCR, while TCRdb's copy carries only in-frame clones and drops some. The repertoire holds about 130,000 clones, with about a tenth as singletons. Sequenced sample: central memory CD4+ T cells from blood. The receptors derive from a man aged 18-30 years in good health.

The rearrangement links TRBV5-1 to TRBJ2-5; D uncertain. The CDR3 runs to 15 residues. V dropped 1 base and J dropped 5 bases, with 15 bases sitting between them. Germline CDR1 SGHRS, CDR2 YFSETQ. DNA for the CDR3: TGCGCCAGCAGCTTGATGAGTCTCATGGTGGAGACCCAGTACTTC. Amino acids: CASSLMSLMVETQYF.

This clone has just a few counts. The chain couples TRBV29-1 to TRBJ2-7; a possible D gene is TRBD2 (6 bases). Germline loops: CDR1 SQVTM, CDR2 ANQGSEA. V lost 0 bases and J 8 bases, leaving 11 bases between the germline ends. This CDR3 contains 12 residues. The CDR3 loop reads CSVEDPSAQQYF. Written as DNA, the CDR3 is TGCAGCGTTGAAGATCCTAGCGCCCAGCAGTACTTC.

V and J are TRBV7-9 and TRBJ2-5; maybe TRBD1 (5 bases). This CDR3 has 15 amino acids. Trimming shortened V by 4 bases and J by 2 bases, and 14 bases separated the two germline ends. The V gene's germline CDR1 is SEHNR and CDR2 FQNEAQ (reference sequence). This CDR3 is CASSSTVGLQETQYF. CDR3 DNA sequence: TGTGCCAGCAGCTCGACCGTGGGGCTGCAAGAGACCCAGTACTTC.

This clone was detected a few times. For the CDR3, the DNA is TGTGCCAGCAGCTTAGTCCCGACAGATTCACCCCTCCACTTT. This translates into CASSLVPTDSPLHF. J is TRBJ1-6 and V is TRBV7-2; D is perhaps TRBD1 (5 bases). From germline, CDR1 is SGHTA and CDR2 FQGNSA. CDR3 length equals 14 residues. With 1 base removed from V and 8 bases from J, the gap between germline ends came to 9 bases.

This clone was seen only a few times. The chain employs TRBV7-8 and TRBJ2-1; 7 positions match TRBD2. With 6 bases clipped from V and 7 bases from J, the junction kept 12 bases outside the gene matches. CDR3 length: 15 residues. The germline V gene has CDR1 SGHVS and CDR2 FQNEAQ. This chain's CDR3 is CASRMGGGSWNEQFF. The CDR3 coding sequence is TGTGCCAGCAGGATGGGGGGGGGAAGTTGGAATGAGCAGTTCTTC.